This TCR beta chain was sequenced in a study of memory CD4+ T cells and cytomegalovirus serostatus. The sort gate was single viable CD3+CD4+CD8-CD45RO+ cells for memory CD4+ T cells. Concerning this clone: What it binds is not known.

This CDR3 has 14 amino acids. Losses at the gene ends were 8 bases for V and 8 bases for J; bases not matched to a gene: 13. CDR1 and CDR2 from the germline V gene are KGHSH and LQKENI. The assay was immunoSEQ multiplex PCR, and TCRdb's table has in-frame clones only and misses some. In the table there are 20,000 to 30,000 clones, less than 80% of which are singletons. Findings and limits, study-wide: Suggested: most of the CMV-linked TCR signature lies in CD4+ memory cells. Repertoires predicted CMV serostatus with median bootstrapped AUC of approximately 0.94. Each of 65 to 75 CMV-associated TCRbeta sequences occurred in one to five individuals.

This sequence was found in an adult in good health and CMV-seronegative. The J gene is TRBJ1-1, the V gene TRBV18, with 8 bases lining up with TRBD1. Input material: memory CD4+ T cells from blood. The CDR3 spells CASDTGQGSSEAFF. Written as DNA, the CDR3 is TGTGCCAGCGACACCGGACAGGGTTCGAGCGAAGCTTTCTTT.